The T cell receptor (beta chain) under discussion was sequenced for a study of blood T cell repertoires in COVID-19. Data came from immunoSEQ multiplex PCR; TCRdb stores just in-frame clones and leaves some out. The sample holds roughly 250,000 clones, 85% to 90% seen once. Looked up from germline, CDR1 is SGHRS and CDR2 is YFSETQ. V lost 4 bases and J lost 2, with 20 bases in between. This CDR3 region has 17 residues. Participants had their cohort set by participant-reported clinical history. The clonotype was recovered from a man in his forties who had recovered from COVID-19. The sequenced sample was PBMCs or T cells enriched from blood (not recorded which). The chain couples TRBV5-1 to TRBJ2-3; the D is unclear. This CDR3 is CASSLFDSIIFTDTQYF. The CDR3 DNA follows: TGCGCCAGCAGCCTGTTCGACTCAATTATTTTCACAGATACGCAGTATTTT.